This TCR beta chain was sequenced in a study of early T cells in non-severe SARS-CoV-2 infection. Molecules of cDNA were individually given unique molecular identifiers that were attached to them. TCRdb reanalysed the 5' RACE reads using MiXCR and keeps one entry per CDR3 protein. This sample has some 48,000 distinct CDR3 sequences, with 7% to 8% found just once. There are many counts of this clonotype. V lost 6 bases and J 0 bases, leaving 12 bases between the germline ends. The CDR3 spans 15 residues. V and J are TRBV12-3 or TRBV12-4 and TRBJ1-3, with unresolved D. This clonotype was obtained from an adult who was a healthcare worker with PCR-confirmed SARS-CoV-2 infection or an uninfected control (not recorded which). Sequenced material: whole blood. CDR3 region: CASRPDGSSGNTIYF. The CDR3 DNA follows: TGTGCCAGCAGACCGGACGGATCCTCTGGAAACACCATATATTTT.